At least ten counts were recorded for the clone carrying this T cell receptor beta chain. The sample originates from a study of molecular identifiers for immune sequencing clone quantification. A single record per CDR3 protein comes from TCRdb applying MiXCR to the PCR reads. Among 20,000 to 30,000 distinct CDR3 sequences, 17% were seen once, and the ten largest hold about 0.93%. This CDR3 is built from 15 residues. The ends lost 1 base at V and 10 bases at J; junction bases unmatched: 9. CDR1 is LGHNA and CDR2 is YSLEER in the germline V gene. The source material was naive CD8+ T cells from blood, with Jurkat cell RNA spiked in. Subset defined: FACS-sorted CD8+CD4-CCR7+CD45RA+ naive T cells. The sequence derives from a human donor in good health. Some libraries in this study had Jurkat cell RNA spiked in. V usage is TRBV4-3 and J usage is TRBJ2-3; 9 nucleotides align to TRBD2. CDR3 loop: CASSQAIASGTAQYF. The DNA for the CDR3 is TGCGCCAGCAGCCAAGCTATTGCTAGCGGGACTGCGCAGTATTTT.